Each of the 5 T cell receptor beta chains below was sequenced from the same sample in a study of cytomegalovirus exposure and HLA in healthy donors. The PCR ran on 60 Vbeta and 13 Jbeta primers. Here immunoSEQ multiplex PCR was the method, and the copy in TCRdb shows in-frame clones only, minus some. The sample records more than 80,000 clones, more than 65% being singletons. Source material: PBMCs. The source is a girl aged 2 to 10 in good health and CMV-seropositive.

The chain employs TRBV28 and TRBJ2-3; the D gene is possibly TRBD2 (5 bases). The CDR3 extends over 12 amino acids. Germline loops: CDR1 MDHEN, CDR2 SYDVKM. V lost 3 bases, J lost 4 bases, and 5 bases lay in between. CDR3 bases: TGTGCCAGCAGTTTGCGGGCAGATACGCAGTATTTT. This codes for CASSLRADTQYF. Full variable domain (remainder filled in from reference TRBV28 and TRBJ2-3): DVKVTQSSRYLVKRTGEKVFLECVQDMDHENMFWYRQDPGLGLRLIYFSYDVKMKEKGDIPEGYSVSREKKERFSLILESASTNQTSMYLCASSLRADTQYFGPGTRLTVL.

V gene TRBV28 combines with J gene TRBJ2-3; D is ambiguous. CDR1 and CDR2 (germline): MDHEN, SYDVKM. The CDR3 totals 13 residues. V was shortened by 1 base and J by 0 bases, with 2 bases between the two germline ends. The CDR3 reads CASSLSSTDTQYF. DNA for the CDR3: TGTGCCAGCAGTTTATCGAGCACAGATACGCAGTATTTT.

The CDR3 nucleotides are TGTGCCAGCAGCCAAGGCCCTAGCGGCCCCGGGGGTACGCAGTATTTT. Translated: CASSQGPSGPGGTQYF. This chain uses TRBV4-2 with TRBJ2-3; 7 bases agree with TRBD2. After removal of 1 base from V and 8 bases from J, the junction contained 12 bases not matched to a gene. The CDR3 covers 16 residues. Germline V lookup: CDR1 LGHNA, CDR2 YNFKEQ.

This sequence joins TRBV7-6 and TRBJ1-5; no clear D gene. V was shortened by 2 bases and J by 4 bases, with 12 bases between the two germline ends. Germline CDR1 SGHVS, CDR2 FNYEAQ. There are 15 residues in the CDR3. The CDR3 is CASSLHRGENQPQHF. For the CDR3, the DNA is TGTGCCAGCAGCTTACATCGCGGGGAAAATCAGCCCCAGCATTTT.

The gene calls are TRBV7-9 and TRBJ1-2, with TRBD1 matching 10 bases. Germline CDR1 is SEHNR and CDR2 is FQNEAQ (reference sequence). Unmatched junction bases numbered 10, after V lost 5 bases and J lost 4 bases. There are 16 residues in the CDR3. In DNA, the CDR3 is TGTGCCAGCAGCGAATCTCCCGGGACAGGGGTCTATGGCTACACCTTC. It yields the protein CASSESPGTGVYGYTF.